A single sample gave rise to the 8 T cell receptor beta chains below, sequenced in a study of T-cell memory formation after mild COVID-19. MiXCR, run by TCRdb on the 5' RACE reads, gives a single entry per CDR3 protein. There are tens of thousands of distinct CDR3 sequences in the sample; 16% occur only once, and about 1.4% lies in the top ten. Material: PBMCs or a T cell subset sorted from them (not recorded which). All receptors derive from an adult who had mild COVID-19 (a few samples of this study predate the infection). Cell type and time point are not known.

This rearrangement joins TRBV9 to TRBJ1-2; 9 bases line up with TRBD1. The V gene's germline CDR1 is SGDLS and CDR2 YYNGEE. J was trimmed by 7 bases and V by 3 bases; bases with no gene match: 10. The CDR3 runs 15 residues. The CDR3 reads CASSASGTGWGGYTF. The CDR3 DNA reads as TGTGCCAGCAGCGCCTCCGGGACAGGGTGGGGTGGCTACACCTTC. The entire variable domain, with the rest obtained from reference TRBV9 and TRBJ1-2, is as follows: DSGVTQTPKHLITATGQRVTLRCSPRSGDLSVYWYQQSLDQGLQFLIQYYNGEERAKGNILERFSAQQFPDLHSELNLSSLELGDSALYFCASSASGTGWGGYTFGSGTRLTVV.

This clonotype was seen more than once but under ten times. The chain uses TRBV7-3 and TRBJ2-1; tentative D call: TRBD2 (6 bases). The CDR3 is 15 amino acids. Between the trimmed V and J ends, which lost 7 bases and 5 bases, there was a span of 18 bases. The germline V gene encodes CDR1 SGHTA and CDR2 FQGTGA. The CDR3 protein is CASITGGTCNNEQFF. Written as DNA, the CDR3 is TGTGCCAGCATTACTGGCGGGACTTGCAACAATGAGCAGTTCTTC.

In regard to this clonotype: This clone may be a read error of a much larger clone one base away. The CDR3 loop reads CRASRYRNTEAFF. CDR3 sequence (DNA): TGCAGGGCTAGCAGATATCGGAACACTGAAGCTTTCTTT. The chain carries TRBV20-1 and TRBJ1-1; no definite D call. CDR3 length equals 13 residues. Per the germline V gene, CDR1 is DFQATT and CDR2 is SNEGSKA (reference sequence).

The CDR3 DNA reads TGTGCCAGTAGTATCCCCGGGACAGGGCAGACCCAGTACTTC. Protein sequence: CASSIPGTGQTQYF. This sequence joins TRBV19 and TRBJ2-5; TRBD1 matches at 9 bases. Germline V CDR1 and CDR2: LNHDA, SQIVND (reference sequence). This CDR3 is built from 14 residues. V shed 3 bases and J 6 bases; nucleotides not matched to a gene: 5.

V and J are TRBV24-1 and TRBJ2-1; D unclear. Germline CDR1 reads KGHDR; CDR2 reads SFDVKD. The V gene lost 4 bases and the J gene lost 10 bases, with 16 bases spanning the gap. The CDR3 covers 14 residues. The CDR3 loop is CATSDDNLLREQFF. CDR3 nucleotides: TGTGCCACCAGTGACGATAACCTTTTGCGGGAGCAGTTCTTC.

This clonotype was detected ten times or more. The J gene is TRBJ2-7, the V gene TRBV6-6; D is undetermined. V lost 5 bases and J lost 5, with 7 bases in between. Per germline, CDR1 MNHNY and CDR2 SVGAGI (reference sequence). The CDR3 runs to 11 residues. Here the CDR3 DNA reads TGTGCCAGCAGTATGTACCACGAGCAGTACTTC. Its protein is CASSMYHEQYF.

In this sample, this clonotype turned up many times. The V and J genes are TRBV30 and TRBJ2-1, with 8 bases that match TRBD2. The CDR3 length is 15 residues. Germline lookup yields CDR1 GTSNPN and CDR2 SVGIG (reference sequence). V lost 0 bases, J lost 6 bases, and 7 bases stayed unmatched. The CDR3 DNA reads TGTGCCTGGAGTGTAATCCGGGGGGGAAGCAATGAGCAGTTCTTC. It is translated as CAWSVIRGGSNEQFF.

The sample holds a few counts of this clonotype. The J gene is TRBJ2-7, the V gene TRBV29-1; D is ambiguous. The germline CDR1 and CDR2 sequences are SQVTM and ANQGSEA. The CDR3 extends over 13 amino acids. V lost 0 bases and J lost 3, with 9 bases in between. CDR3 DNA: TGCAGCGTTGAAGAGGGCCACAGCTACGAGCAGTACTTC. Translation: CSVEEGHSYEQYF.